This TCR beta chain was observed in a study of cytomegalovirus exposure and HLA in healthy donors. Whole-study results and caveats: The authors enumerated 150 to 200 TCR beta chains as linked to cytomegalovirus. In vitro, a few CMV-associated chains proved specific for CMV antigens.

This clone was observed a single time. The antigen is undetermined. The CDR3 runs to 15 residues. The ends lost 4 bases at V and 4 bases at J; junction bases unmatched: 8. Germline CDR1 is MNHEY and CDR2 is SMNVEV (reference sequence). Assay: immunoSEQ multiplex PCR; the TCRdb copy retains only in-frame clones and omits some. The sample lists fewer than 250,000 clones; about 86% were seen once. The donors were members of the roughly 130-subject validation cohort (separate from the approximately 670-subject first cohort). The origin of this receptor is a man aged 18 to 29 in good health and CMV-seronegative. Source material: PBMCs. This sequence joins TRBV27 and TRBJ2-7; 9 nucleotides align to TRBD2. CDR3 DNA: TGTGCCAGCAGTTACAGTGCGGGGGGGCCTTACGAGCAGTACTTC. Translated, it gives CASSYSAGGPYEQYF.